These 12 T cell receptor beta chains originate from one sample sequenced in a study of CXCR3-negative and CXCR3-positive naive CD8 T cells. The TRB cDNA libraries were prepared by 5' RACE with UMI labels. TCRdb re-called the 5' RACE reads, yielding one record per CDR3 amino acid sequence without DNA. Its listing shows 70,000 to 100,000 distinct CDR3 sequences. The specimen was naive CXCR3- CD8+ T cells from blood. The subset: CD45RO-CCR7+CD27+CD95- naive CD8+ T cells lacking CXCR3 (TNR3-). These receptors all come from a human donor in good health. Some clones in this sample may be carry-over from other donors' samples.

The genes are TRBV7-2 and TRBJ2-5; TCRdb designates TRBD1, a call that cannot be tested without DNA. The germline gives CDR1 SGHTA, CDR2 FQGNSA. CDR3 length: 16 residues. CDR3 in amino acids: CASTFLGQGHQETQYF.

The chain links TRBV7-2 to TRBJ2-5; TCRdb proposes TRBD2, but this gene call is untestable without DNA. Per the germline V gene, CDR1 is SGHTA and CDR2 is FQGNSA. The CDR3 has 17 residues. This chain's CDR3 is CASSLDGGPTPLETQYF.

J is TRBJ2-3 and V is TRBV2; TCRdb outputs TRBD1, but without DNA this stays unchecked. This CDR3 comprises 17 residues. The germline V gene encodes CDR1 SNHLY and CDR2 FYNNEI. CDR3 in amino acids: CASRFIFGAGSTDTQYF.

The V call is TRBV13, the J call TRBJ2-1; TCRdb's D call of TRBD2 is untestable without DNA. Germline lookup yields CDR1 PRHDT and CDR2 FYEKMQ (reference sequence). The CDR3 length is 13 residues. The CDR3 protein is CASSSGPGPPGFF.

The chain combines TRBV2 with TRBJ2-7; TCRdb names TRBD1, which stays unverified in the absence of DNA. Germline V lookup: CDR1 SNHLY, CDR2 FYNNEI. CDR3 length: 13 residues. The CDR3 loop is CAVPGQGSYEQYF.

This chain joins TRBV7-9 and TRBJ2-7; the D call from TCRdb, TRBD2, cannot be confirmed without DNA. The CDR3 is 16 amino acids. CDR1 SEHNR and CDR2 FQNEAQ come from the germline V gene (reference sequence). CDR3 protein: CASSAPTSGDLREQYF.

This chain joins TRBV21-1 and TRBJ2-7; TCRdb reports TRBD1, a call that lacks DNA to check it against. TRBV21-1 is an annotated pseudogene. The length of the CDR3 is 16 residues. The CDR3 protein is CASSSAGTGNFRKQYF.

The chain uses TRBV27 and TRBJ2-7. Germline V gene sequence: CDR1 MNHEY, CDR2 SMNVEV (reference sequence). This CDR3 region has 16 residues. CDR3 sequence reads: CASSLSILLISYEQYF.

V gene TRBV29-1 combines with J gene TRBJ2-1; the TCRdb D gene call, TRBD1, has no DNA to confirm it. Per the germline V gene, CDR1 is SQVTM and CDR2 is ANQGSEA. This CDR3 is built from 19 residues. The CDR3 spells CSVDHYRDRGNKFYNEQFF.

J is TRBJ1-1 and V is TRBV6-5. Germline values: CDR1 MNHEY, CDR2 SVGAGI. CDR3 length: 14 residues. Here the CDR3 reads CASTLAGVNTEAFF.

The chain joins TRBV6-5 to TRBJ1-5. The V gene's germline CDR1 is MNHEY and CDR2 SVGAGI. The CDR3 contains 12 residues. The CDR3 sequence: CASSGINQPQHF.

This chain joins TRBV15 and TRBJ2-3; lacking DNA, the TRBD2 call made by TCRdb goes unchecked. The CDR3 consists of 16 residues. Germline CDR1 LNHNV, CDR2 YYDKDF (reference sequence). This CDR3 reads CATSREAASPADTQYF. The full variable domain, rest sourced from reference TRBV15 and TRBJ2-3, is DAMVIQNPRYQVTQFGKPVTLSCSQTLNHNVMYWYQQKSSQAPKLLFHYYDKDFNNEADTPDNFQSRRPNTSFCFLDIRSPGLGDTAMYLCATSREAASPADTQYFGPGTRLTVL.